This TCR beta chain came from a study of CD8+CD57+ T cells in acquired aplastic anemia. Whole-study context: Yields of DNA that came from sorted CD4+ and CD8+ cells averaged about 3.4 ug. Study-wide results and caveats: Patients were compared with controls for CD8+ Simpson's diversity, and no significant difference emerged.

The CDR3 contains 15 residues. CDR1 is SNHLY, CDR2 FYNNEI, per germline. Trimming took off 6 bases at V and 0 bases at J, with 12 bases between the two ends. With respect to this clonotype: The antigen remains unidentified.

The template used for profiling TCR beta VDJ and CDR3 was genomic DNA. Each CDR3 protein is one row after TCRdb ran MiXCR on the reads. The sample yields about 170,000 distinct CDR3 sequences, about 60% seen once. Sample: sorted CD4+, CD8+, or CD8+CD57+ T cells (not recorded which) from PBMCs. The TCR was taken from a human donor in good health. The rearrangement uses TRBV2 and TRBJ2-1, with a weak D call TRBD2 (6 bases). The CDR3 protein is CASRGDFSSYNEQFF. CDR3 sequence (DNA): TGTGCCAGCAGGGGGGACTTCAGCTCCTACAATGAGCAGTTCTTC.